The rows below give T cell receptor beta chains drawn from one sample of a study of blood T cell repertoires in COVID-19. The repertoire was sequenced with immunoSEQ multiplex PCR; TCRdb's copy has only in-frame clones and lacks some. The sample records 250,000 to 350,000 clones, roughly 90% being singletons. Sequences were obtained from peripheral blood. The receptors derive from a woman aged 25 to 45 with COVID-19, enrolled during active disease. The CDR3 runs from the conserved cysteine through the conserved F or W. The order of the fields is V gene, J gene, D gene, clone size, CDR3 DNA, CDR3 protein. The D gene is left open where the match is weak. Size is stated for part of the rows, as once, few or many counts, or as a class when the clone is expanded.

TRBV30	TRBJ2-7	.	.	TGTGCCTGGAGTGCCGGGATATCTGTCGAGCAGTACTTC	CAWSAGISVEQYF
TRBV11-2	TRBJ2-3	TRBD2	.	TGTGCCAGCAGCTTCATTAGCGGGAGGGCGGGAGATACGCAGTATTTT	CASSFISGRAGDTQYF
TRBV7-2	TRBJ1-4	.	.	TGTGCCAGCAGCTTAGCACAGGGTAATGAAAAACTGTTTTTT	CASSLAQGNEKLFF
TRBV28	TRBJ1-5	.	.	TGTGCCAGCCAACAGTATAGCAATCAGCCCCAGCATTTT	CASQQYSNQPQHF
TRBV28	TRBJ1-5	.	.	TGTGCCAGCAGTCGCCCGCCACAGGGCGATCAGCCCCAGCATTTT	CASSRPPQGDQPQHF
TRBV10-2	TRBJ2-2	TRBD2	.	TGCGCCAGCAGCCTAGCGGGAGCATCCGGGGAGCTGTTTTTT	CASSLAGASGELFF
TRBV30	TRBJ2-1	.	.	TGTGCCTGGAGTGTCGCAGCGTCGGGGTACAATGAGCAGTTCTTC	CAWSVAASGYNEQFF
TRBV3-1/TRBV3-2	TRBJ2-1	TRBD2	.	TGTGCCAGCAGCCTGTCGGTACTAGCGGGGTACAATGAGCAGTTCTTC	CASSLSVLAGYNEQFF
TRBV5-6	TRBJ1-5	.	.	TGTGCCAGCAGCTTGGCAGGGTTCAATCAGCCCCAGCATTTT	CASSLAGFNQPQHF
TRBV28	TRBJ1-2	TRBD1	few	TGTGCCTCATCGGGACAGGGGATTGGTTATGGCTACACCTTC	CASSGQGIGYGYTF
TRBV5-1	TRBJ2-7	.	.	TGCGCCAGCAGCTTGGGGCTTTCCAGCTACGAGCAGTACTTC	CASSLGLSSYEQYF
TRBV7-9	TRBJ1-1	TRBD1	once	TGTGCCAGCAGCTTAAGGGACAGGGGTCCCCCTGAAGCTTTCTTT	CASSLRDRGPPEAFF
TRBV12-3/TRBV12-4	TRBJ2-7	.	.	TGTGCCAGCAGTTTTGTCAGGGATGGCGAGCAGTACTTC	CASSFVRDGEQYF
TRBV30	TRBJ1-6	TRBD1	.	TGTGCCTGGAGTAGGGTGACAGGGGGTTCACCCCTCCACTTT	CAWSRVTGGSPLHF
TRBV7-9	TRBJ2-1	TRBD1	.	TGTGCCAGCAGCTCCTGGACAGGGGAGGGGAATGAGCAGTTCTTC	CASSSWTGEGNEQFF
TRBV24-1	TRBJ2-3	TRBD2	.	TGTGCCACCAGTGATCCCACCGGGACTAGCGGGTCTAGCACAGATACGCAGTATTTT	CATSDPTGTSGSSTDTQYF
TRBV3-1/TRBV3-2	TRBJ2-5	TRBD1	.	TGTGCCAGCAGCCGCCGCAGGGGGCGAGGAGAGACCCAGTACTTC	CASSRRRGRGETQYF
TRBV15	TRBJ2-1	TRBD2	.	TGTGCCACCAGCACTCAGACTAGCGCCGGCGGCAATGAGCAGTTCTTC	CATSTQTSAGGNEQFF
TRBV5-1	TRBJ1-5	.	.	TGCGCCAGCAGCTTGACCGGGACTGCCAATCAGCCCCAGCATTTT	CASSLTGTANQPQHF
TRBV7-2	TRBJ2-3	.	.	TGTGCCAGCACCTTAGGGGGGCAGACAGATACGCAGTATTTT	CASTLGGQTDTQYF
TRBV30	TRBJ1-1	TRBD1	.	TGTGCCTCCGGACAGGGCAACACTGAAGCTTTCTTT	CASGQGNTEAFF
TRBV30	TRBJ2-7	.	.	TGTGCCTGGAGTGAGAACGGGATTACCTACGAGCAGTACTTC	CAWSENGITYEQYF